The 3 T cell receptor beta chains in this list originate from one sample, sequenced in a study of tumor-infiltrating lymphocytes in primary liver carcinoma. The authors made TCR beta cDNA from 400 to 600 ng total RNA with a constant-region primer. It was through three nested multiplex PCR rounds of slightly modified ARM-PCR that TCR beta libraries arose. TRBV1-TRBV30 forward and Cbeta reverse primers drove the first two roughly 10-cycle rounds. Using its own MiXCR run on the multiplex PCR reads, TCRdb lists one record per CDR3 protein. The top ten clones hold about a tenth of a sample with 90,000 to 150,000 distinct CDR3 sequences, around 60% of them seen once. RNA and DNA were co-extracted from about 19-30 mg of unsorted bulk tissue. Sequenced: liver tumor tissue from sampling region 1. Subset meaning: tumor region T1, superior pole. Every receptor here comes from a woman between 55 and 75 years old with primary liver carcinoma and hepatitis B virus infection.

Details on this clonotype: A much larger clonotype is one base distant, so this may be a read error. The chain combines TRBV6-1 with TRBJ1-5; maybe TRBD1 (6 bases). The CDR3 runs to 16 residues. V dropped 4 bases and J dropped 4 bases, with 17 bases sitting between them. The germline V gene encodes CDR1 MNHNS and CDR2 SASEGT. The CDR3 coding sequence is TGTGCCAGCAGTGGGGCCTGGGGGGGCGGAAATCAGCCCCAGCATTTT. It translates to CASSGAWGGGNQPQHF.

Turning to this clonotype: One junction end does not reproduce the germline sequence, and a read error may be involved. The rearrangement links TRBV5-8 to TRBJ2-7; D is perhaps TRBD2 (5 bases). The CDR3 sequence is 14 residues long. Germline assignment: CDR1 SGHTS and CDR2 YDEGEE. CDR3 loop: CASNSRTQTYEQHF. CDR3 sequence (DNA): TGTGCCAGCAACTCCCGGACTCAAACCTACGAGCAGCACTTC.

Remarks on this clonotype: One end of the junction does not line up with germline, which may come from a read error. CDR3 residues: CASSLVGNTDTQCF. The DNA of the CDR3 is TGTGCCAGCAGCTTAGTTGGGAACACAGACACGCAGTGTTTT. The V and J genes are TRBV11-2 and TRBJ2-3; D remains unclear. Germline V gene data show CDR1 as SGHAT and CDR2 as FQNNGV. The CDR3 loop spans 14 amino acids.